The present T cell receptor beta chain was sequenced within a study of identical twins. Study observations and caveats: Modeled out-of-frame TCR alpha sharing in monozygotic twins fell below observed levels.

MiXCR, run by TCRdb on the 5' RACE reads, gives a single entry per CDR3 protein. The table shows 450,000 or so distinct CDR3 sequences, with 14% occurring only once. With respect to this clonotype: Its target is unknown.

V shed 7 bases and J shed 5 bases, with 15 bases lying between them. In germline, CDR1 is SGHTA, CDR2 FQGNSA. The CDR3 has 13 amino acids. These data also formed part of another study, on yellow fever vaccine responses in identical twins.

The V call is TRBV7-2, the J call TRBJ2-7; maybe TRBD2 (6 bases). Material: CD4+ T cells sorted from blood. This clonotype was obtained from a woman aged 18-35 years in good health. The DNA for the CDR3 is TGTGCCAGCAAAGGCGGCCGGAGGGACGAGCAGTACTTC. It yields the protein CASKGGRRDEQYF.